This TCR beta chain was retrieved from a study of blood T cell repertoires in COVID-19. Study processing details: By means of reference gene primer amplification, nucleated cell counts were estimated. Only in-frame clones appear in the TCRdb table, and some are missing; sequencing was by immunoSEQ multiplex PCR. D and trimming come from the DNA, and the V and J calls and clone size come from that table. This sample has roughly 200,000 clones, with roughly 77% found just once. Enrollment of patients from Seattle took place during active infection, with longitudinal follow-up. Per germline, CDR1 SQVTM and CDR2 ANQGSEA. The V gene lost 6 bases and the J gene lost 6 bases, with 18 bases spanning the gap. CDR3 size: 14 residues.

The rearrangement links TRBV29-1 to TRBJ2-1; possibly TRBD2 for D (5 bases). The TCR sequence derives from a woman aged 40-49 years with COVID-19, enrolled during active disease. The sample comprised peripheral blood. CDR3 loop: CSVVSGGWANEQFF. The CDR3 nucleotides are TGCAGCGTCGTAAGTGGCGGGTGGGCCAATGAGCAGTTCTTC.